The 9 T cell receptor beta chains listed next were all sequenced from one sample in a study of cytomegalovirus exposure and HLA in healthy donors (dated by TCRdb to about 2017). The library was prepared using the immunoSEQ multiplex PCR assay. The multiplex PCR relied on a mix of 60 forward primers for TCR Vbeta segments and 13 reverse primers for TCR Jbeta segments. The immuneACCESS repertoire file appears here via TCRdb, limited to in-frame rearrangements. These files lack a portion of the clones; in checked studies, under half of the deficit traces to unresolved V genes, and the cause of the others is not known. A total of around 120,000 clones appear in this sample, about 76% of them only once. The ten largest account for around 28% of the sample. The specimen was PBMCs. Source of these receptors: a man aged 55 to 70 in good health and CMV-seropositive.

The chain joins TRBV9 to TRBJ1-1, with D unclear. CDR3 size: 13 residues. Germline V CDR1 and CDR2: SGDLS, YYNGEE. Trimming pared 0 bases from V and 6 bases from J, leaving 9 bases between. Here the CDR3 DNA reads TGTGCCAGCAGCGTAGTAGCCGGGGCTGAAGCTTTCTTT. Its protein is CASSVVAGAEAFF.

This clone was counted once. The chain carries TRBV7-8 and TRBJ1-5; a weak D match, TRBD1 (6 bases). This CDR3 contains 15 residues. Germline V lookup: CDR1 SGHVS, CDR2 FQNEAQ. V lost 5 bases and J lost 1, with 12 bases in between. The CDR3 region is CASSLRTASNQPQHF. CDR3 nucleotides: TGTGCCAGCAGCCTTAGGACAGCCAGCAATCAGCCCCAGCATTTT.

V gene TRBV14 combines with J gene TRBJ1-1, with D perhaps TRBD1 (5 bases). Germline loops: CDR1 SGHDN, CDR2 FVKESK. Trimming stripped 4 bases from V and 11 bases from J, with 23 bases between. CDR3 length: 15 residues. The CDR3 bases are TGTGCCAGCAGCCCTCGGAGGGGACCCCAGGTTCAGGCTTTCTTT. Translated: CASSPRRGPQVQAFF.

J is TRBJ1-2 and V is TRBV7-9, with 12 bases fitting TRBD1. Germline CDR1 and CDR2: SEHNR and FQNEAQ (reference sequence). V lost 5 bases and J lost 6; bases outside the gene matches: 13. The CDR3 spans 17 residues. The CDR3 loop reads CASSQGGQGASRDGYTF. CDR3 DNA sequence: TGTGCCAGCAGCCAGGGGGGACAGGGGGCCTCAAGGGATGGCTACACCTTC.

In DNA form, the CDR3 reads TGTGCCACCAGCAGAACCGACAGGGGACCGGGTAATGAAAAACTGTTTTTT. Residues: CATSRTDRGPGNEKLFF. The gene calls are TRBV15 and TRBJ1-4; 8 bases match TRBD1. The germline CDR1 and CDR2 sequences are LNHNV and YYDKDF (reference sequence). The CDR3 is 17 residues long. The junction had 9 bases not matched to a gene; V was cut back by 2 bases and J by 4 bases.

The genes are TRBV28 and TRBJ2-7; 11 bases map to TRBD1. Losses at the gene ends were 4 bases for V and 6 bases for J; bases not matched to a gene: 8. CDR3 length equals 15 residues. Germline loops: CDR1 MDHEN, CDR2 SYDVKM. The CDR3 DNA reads TGTGCCAGCAGTTATGCCGGGACAGGGGGGAGCGAGCAGTACTTC. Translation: CASSYAGTGGSEQYF.

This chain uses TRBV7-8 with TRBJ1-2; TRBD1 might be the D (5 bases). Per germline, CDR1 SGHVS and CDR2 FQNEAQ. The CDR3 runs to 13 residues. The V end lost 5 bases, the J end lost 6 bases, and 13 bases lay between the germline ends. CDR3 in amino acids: CASSRGTMNGYTF. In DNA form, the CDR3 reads TGTGCCAGCAGCCGAGGGACTATGAATGGCTACACCTTC.

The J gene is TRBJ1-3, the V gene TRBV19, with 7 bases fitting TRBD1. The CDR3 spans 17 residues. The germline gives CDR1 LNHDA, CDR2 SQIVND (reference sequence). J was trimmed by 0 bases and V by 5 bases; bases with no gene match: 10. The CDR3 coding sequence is TGTGCCAGTAGTTCCTCGCGGGACAGATTCTCTGGAAACACCATATATTTT. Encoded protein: CASSSSRDRFSGNTIYF.

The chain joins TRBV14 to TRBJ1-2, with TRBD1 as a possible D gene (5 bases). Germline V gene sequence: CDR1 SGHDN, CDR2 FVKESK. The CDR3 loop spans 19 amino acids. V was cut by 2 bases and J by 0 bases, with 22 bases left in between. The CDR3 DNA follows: TGTGCCAGCAGCCAAAAAACAGGTTCTCCTTTAGTAGCTAACTATGGCTACACCTTC. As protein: CASSQKTGSPLVANYGYTF.